The clone carrying this T cell receptor (beta chain) was seen at least ten times. The data stem from a study of T cells in Graves' hyperthyroidism and ophthalmopathy. V was cut by 8 bases and J by 0 bases, with 11 bases left in between. The CDR3 is made up of 14 amino acids. CDR1 SNHLY and CDR2 FYNNEI come from the germline V gene. The definition of stable Graves' hyperthyroidism was no ophthalmopathy progression within 18 months. Researchers amplified the TCR beta CDR3 regions from RNA transcripts. First-round RT-PCR with HTBI primers amplified the TCR CDR3 region. TCRdb recomputed calls from the multiplex PCR reads with MiXCR, one row per CDR3 protein. The sample records hundreds of thousands of distinct CDR3 sequences, less than 15% being singletons.

The receptor's source is a woman between 18 and 30 years old with Graves' hyperthyroidism. The chain is built from TRBV2 and TRBJ1-5; D may be TRBD1 (6 bases). The sequencing input was blood. In nucleotides, the CDR3 is TGTGCCAGCGGGTTCAGGGGTAGCAATCAGCCCCAGCATTTT. The encoded protein is CASGFRGSNQPQHF. The entire variable domain, with the rest obtained from reference TRBV2 and TRBJ1-5, is as follows: EPEVTQTPSHQVTQMGQEVILRCVPISNHLYFYWYRQILGQKVEFLVSFYNNEISEKSEIFDDQFSVERPDGSNFTLKIRSTKLEDSAMYFCASGFRGSNQPQHFGDGTRLSIL.